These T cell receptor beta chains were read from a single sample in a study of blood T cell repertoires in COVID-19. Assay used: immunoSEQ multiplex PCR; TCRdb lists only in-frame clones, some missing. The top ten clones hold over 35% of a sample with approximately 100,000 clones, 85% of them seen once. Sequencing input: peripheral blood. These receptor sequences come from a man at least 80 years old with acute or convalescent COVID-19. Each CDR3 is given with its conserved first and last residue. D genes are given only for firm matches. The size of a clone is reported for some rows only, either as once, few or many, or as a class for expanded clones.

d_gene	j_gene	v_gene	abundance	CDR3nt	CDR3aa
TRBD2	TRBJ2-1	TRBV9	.	TGTGCCAGCAGCGTGCTAGCGGGAGGCTCCTCCTACAATGAGCAGTTCTTC	CASSVLAGGSSYNEQFF
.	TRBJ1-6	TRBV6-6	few	TGTGCCAGCAGTTACAGGGAGAGTAATTCACCCCTCCACTTT	CASSYRESNSPLHF
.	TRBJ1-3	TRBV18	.	TGTGCCAGCTCACCTAACTCTGGAAACACCATATATTTT	CASSPNSGNTIYF
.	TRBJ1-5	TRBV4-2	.	TGTGCCAGCAGCCAAGATGGCAGGGGATTTAGCAATCAGCCCCAGCATTTT	CASSQDGRGFSNQPQHF
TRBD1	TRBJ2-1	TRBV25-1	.	TGTGCCAGCAGTGAACCGGCACCGGGACAGCTCAATGAGCAGTTCTTC	CASSEPAPGQLNEQFF
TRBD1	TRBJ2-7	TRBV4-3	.	TGCGCCAGCAGCCAAGTCAGGGGGCCCTACGAGCAGTACTTC	CASSQVRGPYEQYF
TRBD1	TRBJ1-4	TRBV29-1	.	TGCAGCGTTGCGAAGGACAGGGCTAATGAAAAACTGTTTTTT	CSVAKDRANEKLFF
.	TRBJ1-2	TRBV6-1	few	TGTGCCAGCAGTGAATCAGTTTCCTATGGCTACACCTTC	CASSESVSYGYTF
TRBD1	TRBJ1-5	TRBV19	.	TGTGCCAGTAGTACGAGGGACAGAGGGTTACCGGGCAATCAGCCCCAGCATTTT	CASSTRDRGLPGNQPQHF
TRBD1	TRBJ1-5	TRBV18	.	TGTGCCAGCTCACCAGGGACAGGGGGAAGACAGCCCCAGCATTTT	CASSPGTGGRQPQHF
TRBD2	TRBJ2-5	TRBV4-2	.	TGTGCCAGCAGCCAAGGGACTAGCGGGAAAGGGGGCCAAGAGACCCAGTACTTC	CASSQGTSGKGGQETQYF
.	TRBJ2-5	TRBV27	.	TGTGCCAGCAGTCCGAGGGCAGCGACCCAAGAGACCCAGTACTTC	CASSPRAATQETQYF
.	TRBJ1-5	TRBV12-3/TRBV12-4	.	TGTGCCAGCAGTTTAGCACAGGATCAGCCCCAGCATTTT	CASSLAQDQPQHF
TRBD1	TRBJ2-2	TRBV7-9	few	TGTGCCAGCAGCTTTACGACAGGGGGCGGGACCGGGGAGCTGTTTTTT	CASSFTTGGGTGELFF
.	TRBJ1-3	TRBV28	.	TGTGCCAGCAGTTCAGAGACAGGTTCTCCCTCTGGAAACACCATATATTTT	CASSSETGSPSGNTIYF
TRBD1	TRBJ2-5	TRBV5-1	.	TGCGCCAGCAGCACCGGACAGGGAGAAGGGACCCAGTACTTC	CASSTGQGEGTQYF
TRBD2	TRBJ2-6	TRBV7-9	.	TGTGCCAGCAGCCGGGGGGGCGGCTCTGGGGCCAACGTCCTGACTTTC	CASSRGGGSGANVLTF
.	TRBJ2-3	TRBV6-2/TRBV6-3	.	TGTGCCAGCAGCTTTCAAGGGCCAGGGACGCAGTATTTT	CASSFQGPGTQYF
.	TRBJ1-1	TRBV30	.	TGTGCCTGGAGTGTACTACTGAACACTGAAGCTTTCTTT	CAWSVLLNTEAFF
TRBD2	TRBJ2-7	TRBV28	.	TGTGCCAGCAGCCCTGGGACTAGCGGAAGCTCCTACGAGCAGTACTTC	CASSPGTSGSSYEQYF
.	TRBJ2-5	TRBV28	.	TGTGCCAGCAGGACAGTGCCCTGGGAGACCCAGTACTTC	CASRTVPWETQYF
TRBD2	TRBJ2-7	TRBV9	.	TGTGCCAGCAGCCGGAGCGGGGCGGACGAGGGGTCCGAGCAGTACTTC	CASSRSGADEGSEQYF
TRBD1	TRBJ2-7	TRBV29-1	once	TGCAGCGTTCGTAGGGGACAGGACTCCTACGAGCAGTACTTC	CSVRRGQDSYEQYF
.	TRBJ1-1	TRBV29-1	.	TGCAGCGTCTCACGAGGGAACACTGAAGCTTTCTTT	CSVSRGNTEAFF
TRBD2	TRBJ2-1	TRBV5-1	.	TGCGCCAGCAGCTTCGGGACTAGCGGGAGCTCCTACAATGAGCAGTTCTTC	CASSFGTSGSSYNEQFF
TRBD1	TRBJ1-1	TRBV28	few	TGTGCCAGCAGTTTTCAGGGGGCGAGGACTGAAGCTTTCTTT	CASSFQGARTEAFF